Following are 26 T cell receptor beta chains from one sample sequenced in a study of blood T cell repertoires in COVID-19. Measured with immunoSEQ multiplex PCR; TCRdb has only the in-frame clones, and not every one. The sample has 130,000 or so clones; about four fifths are singletons. Sequencing input: peripheral blood. These receptors were obtained from a woman between 65 and 79 years old with COVID-19, enrolled during active disease.

This clone came up once. The rearrangement links TRBV20-1 to TRBJ2-7; D call uncertain. The CDR3 runs 10 residues. Germline loops: CDR1 DFQATT, CDR2 SNEGSKA (reference sequence). Deletions cut 1 base from V and 5 bases from J, with 3 bases between. The CDR3: CSARVNEQYF. The CDR3 bases are TGCAGTGCTAGAGTAAACGAGCAGTACTTC.

This clone showed up just a few times. The rearrangement uses TRBV6-1 and TRBJ1-3, with D unclear. The CDR3 is 17 residues long. The germline V and J ends were trimmed by 2 bases and 1 base, with 15 bases remaining between them. CDR1 MNHNS and CDR2 SASEGT come from the germline V gene. The CDR3 DNA sequence: TGTGCCAGCAGTGAAACGTTCCGAGCGGGGTCTGGAAACACCATATATTTT. Translated, it gives CASSETFRAGSGNTIYF.

This clone was recorded only once. Additional DNA sequences in this sample encode the identical CDR3. The rearrangement links TRBV5-4 to TRBJ2-7; the match to TRBD1 covers 10 bases. CDR1 and CDR2 from the germline V gene are SGHNT and YYREEE (reference sequence). With V trimmed by 5 bases and J by 3 bases, 8 bases remained unmatched. The CDR3 consists of 15 residues. The CDR3 nucleotides read TGTGCCAGCAGTAAGGGACAGGGGCTAGTCTACGAGCAGTACTTC. Its translation: CASSKGQGLVYEQYF.

The chain joins TRBV9 to TRBJ1-3; D not resolved. Germline V CDR1 and CDR2: SGDLS, YYNGEE. Trimming shortened V by 4 bases and J by 0 bases, and 17 bases separated the two germline ends. The CDR3 extends over 17 amino acids. CDR3 coding DNA: TGTGCCAGCAGCCCCAATCCGACATTTAGCTCTGGAAACACCATATATTTT. Translation gives CASSPNPTFSSGNTIYF.

This clone has a handful of counts. V and J are TRBV10-3 and TRBJ1-2; D is uncertain. Trimming stripped 0 bases from V and 9 bases from J, with 8 bases between. Germline values: CDR1 ENHRY, CDR2 SYGVKD. This CDR3 is built from 12 residues. CDR3 loop: CAISESGGRYTF. DNA of the CDR3: TGTGCCATCAGTGAGTCGGGTGGGCGCTACACCTTC.

Here the CDR3 DNA reads TGTGCCAGCTCACCGACAAAGGTGAACACTGAAGCTTTCTTT. This codes for CASSPTKVNTEAFF. The rearrangement uses TRBV18 and TRBJ1-1, with D hard to call. CDR1 is KGHSH, CDR2 LQKENI, per germline. This CDR3 comprises 14 residues. V lost 3 bases to trimming and J lost 0 bases, with 8 bases between them.

The V and J genes are TRBV2 and TRBJ1-6; 8 bases fit TRBD1. Germline V gene sequence: CDR1 SNHLY, CDR2 FYNNEI. CDR3 length equals 15 residues. V lost 5 bases, J lost 8 bases, and 8 bases stayed unmatched. The CDR3 here is CASSTRTGTYSPLHF. CDR3 nucleotides: TGTGCCAGCAGTACTAGGACAGGGACGTATTCACCCCTCCACTTT.

V usage is TRBV6-1 and J usage is TRBJ1-2; D is ambiguous. With 1 base removed from V and 4 bases from J, the gap between germline ends came to 19 bases. Per the germline V gene, CDR1 is MNHNS and CDR2 is SASEGT. The CDR3 contains 17 residues. CDR3 DNA sequence: TGTGCCAGCAGTGAAGGCGGCAGTGGTTGGTCCGTCTATGGCTACACCTTC. It is translated as CASSEGGSGWSVYGYTF.

This clone was seen once. V usage is TRBV5-1 and J usage is TRBJ2-2; 8 positions match TRBD1. The CDR3 covers 16 residues. The germline V gene encodes CDR1 SGHRS and CDR2 YFSETQ. V shed 4 bases and J 9 bases; nucleotides not matched to a gene: 14. The CDR3 region has the DNA TGCGCCAGCAGCGTGACAGGGGTGTCGGCTAACCGGGAGCTGTTTTTT. Its protein is CASSVTGVSANRELFF.

The CDR3 DNA sequence: TGTGCCAGCAGCTTACAGGGGGAGCATTCACCCCTCCACTTT. Translating gives CASSLQGEHSPLHF. V gene TRBV7-2 combines with J gene TRBJ1-6, with 7 bases matching TRBD1. The CDR3 is 14 amino acids. Trimming removed 2 bases from V and 8 bases from J; junction bases left unmatched: 3. Germline assignment: CDR1 SGHTA and CDR2 FQGNSA.

The chain combines TRBV7-9 with TRBJ2-1, with TRBD1 matching 9 bases. CDR3 size: 15 residues. In germline, CDR1 is SEHNR, CDR2 FQNEAQ (reference sequence). V dropped 4 bases and J dropped 9; count of bases not matched to a gene: 10. The DNA for the CDR3 is TGTGCCAGCAGCTCTCCCGGGACAGGGATCGCTGAGCAGTTCTTC. Translated: CASSSPGTGIAEQFF.

This clone was recorded once. This chain uses TRBV19 with TRBJ2-3, with D tentatively TRBD2 (5 bases). The CDR3 runs to 14 residues. The V end was cut by 3 bases, the J end by 4 bases, with 11 bases between. From germline, CDR1 is LNHDA and CDR2 SQIVND (reference sequence). CDR3 in DNA: TGTGCCAGTAGTATGGGAGAGATCGCAGATACGCAGTATTTT. It encodes CASSMGEIADTQYF.

The J gene is TRBJ2-5, the V gene TRBV7-2; 9 nucleotides align to TRBD2. Germline V lookup: CDR1 SGHTA, CDR2 FQGNSA. The CDR3 loop spans 17 amino acids. The V segment lost 1 base and the J segment 4 bases; nucleotides outside the gene matches: 10. This CDR3 reads CASSLGSGGIKGETQYF. The CDR3 DNA reads TGTGCCAGCAGCTTAGGTAGCGGGGGAATCAAAGGAGAGACCCAGTACTTC. The full variable domain, its missing parts supplied by reference TRBV7-2 and TRBJ2-5, is GAGVSQSPSNKVTEKGKDVELRCDPISGHTALYWYRQSLGQGLEFLIYFQGNSAPDKSGLPSDRFSAERTGGSVSTLTIQRTQQEDSAVYLCASSLGSGGIKGETQYFGPGTRLLVL.

J is TRBJ1-6 and V is TRBV30, with D unresolved. This CDR3 has 12 amino acids. Per the germline V gene, CDR1 is GTSNPN and CDR2 is SVGIG (reference sequence). The V end lost 1 base, the J end lost 8 bases, and 6 bases lay between the germline ends. Written as DNA, the CDR3 is TGTGCCTGGAGTGGGAGAGATTCACCCCTCCACTTT. Encoded protein: CAWSGRDSPLHF.

The chain uses TRBV6-5 and TRBJ1-1; 7 bases line up with TRBD1. V dropped 0 bases and J dropped 5; count of bases not matched to a gene: 9. Germline V gene sequence: CDR1 MNHEY, CDR2 SVGAGI. CDR3 length equals 16 residues. CDR3 protein: CASSYSMQGVATEAFF. Here the CDR3 DNA reads TGTGCCAGCAGTTACTCGATGCAGGGGGTTGCTACTGAAGCTTTCTTT.

The chain is built from TRBV18 and TRBJ2-7, with D possibly TRBD2 on 6 matching bases. Germline V gene sequence: CDR1 KGHSH, CDR2 LQKENI. With 0 bases removed from V and 0 bases from J, the gap between germline ends came to 6 bases. This CDR3 contains 14 residues. CDR3 amino acids: CASSPPGGSYEQYF. The CDR3, as DNA: TGTGCCAGCTCACCACCGGGGGGCTCCTACGAGCAGTACTTC. Together with reference TRBV18 and TRBJ2-7, the CDR3 gives the full variable domain: NAGVMQNPRHLVRRRGQEARLRCSPMKGHSHVYWYRQLPEEGLKFMVYLQKENIIDESGMPKERFSAEFPKEGPSILRIQQVVRGDSAAYFCASSPPGGSYEQYFGPGTRLTVT.

Details on this clone: At one boundary the junction diverges from the germline segment, which might be a read error. Written as DNA, the CDR3 is TGTGCCAGCAGCTTAGGACGGGAGGCGTTGTTGAATTTT. It encodes CASSLGREALLNF. The chain couples TRBV7-6 to TRBJ1-3; D unresolved. This CDR3 has 13 amino acids. Germline V gives CDR1 SGHVS, CDR2 FNYEAQ.

This rearrangement joins TRBV9 to TRBJ2-3; unclear D gene. The CDR3 loop spans 16 amino acids. Trimming shortened V by 2 bases and J by 2 bases, and 15 bases separated the two germline ends. Germline CDR1 SGDLS, CDR2 YYNGEE. The CDR3 nucleotides read TGTGCCAGCAGCGTCTCCAGCGCGGTAATCACAGATACGCAGTATTTT. Its translation is CASSVSSAVITDTQYF.

The chain uses TRBV5-1 and TRBJ2-3, with D perhaps TRBD2 (5 bases). Germline V gene lookup returns CDR1 SGHRS and CDR2 YFSETQ. The CDR3 runs to 12 residues. V dropped 5 bases and J dropped 8 bases, with 12 bases sitting between them. The CDR3 nucleotides read TGCGCCAGCAGGAACGAGGGAGTTACGCAGTATTTT. This codes for CASRNEGVTQYF.

The chain couples TRBV2 to TRBJ1-3; 7 positions agree with TRBD1. From germline, CDR1 is SNHLY and CDR2 FYNNEI. V lost 3 bases to trimming and J lost 1 base; unmatched junction nucleotides: 0. The CDR3 runs 14 residues. The CDR3 here is CASSDRGSGNTIYF. For the CDR3, the DNA is TGTGCCAGCAGTGACAGGGGGTCTGGAAACACCATATATTTT.

V usage is TRBV3-1 (or the pseudogene TRBV3-2) and J usage is TRBJ2-2; TRBD2 is a possible D gene (6 bases). The V end was cut by 5 bases, the J end by 6 bases, with 13 bases between. This CDR3 has 14 amino acids. The germline CDR1 and CDR2 sequences are LGHDT and YNNKEL (reference sequence). The DNA for the CDR3 is TGTGCCAGCAGCGCCCAGGGAGGTGCCGGGGAGCTGTTTTTT. Protein: CASSAQGGAGELFF.

The genes are TRBV27 and TRBJ1-2; weak D call: TRBD1 (6 bases). Germline V lookup: CDR1 MNHEY, CDR2 SMNVEV (reference sequence). The germline V and J ends were trimmed by 6 bases and 4 bases, with 21 bases remaining between them. The CDR3 loop spans 16 amino acids. In nucleotides, the CDR3 is TGTGCCAGCAGCTTGGCGGGGGGGGCCAAATCCTATGGCTACACCTTC. Its protein product is CASSLAGGAKSYGYTF.

V usage is TRBV6-2 or TRBV6-3 and J usage is TRBJ1-1; D possibly corresponds to TRBD1 (5 bases). V lost 5 bases, J lost 7 bases, and 8 bases lay in between. The CDR3 is 11 residues long. Germline V CDR1 and CDR2: MNHEY, SVGEGT. CDR3 loop: CASSRQNEAFF. DNA of the CDR3: TGTGCCAGCAGTCGACAGAATGAAGCTTTCTTT.

The chain carries TRBV5-1 and TRBJ2-3; D not resolved. Germline values: CDR1 SGHRS, CDR2 YFSETQ. The length of the CDR3 is 13 residues. The V gene lost 0 bases and the J gene lost 6 bases, with 8 bases spanning the gap. CDR3 DNA sequence: TGCGCCAGCAGCTTGGGGGCTTTTGATACGCAGTATTTT. Translating gives CASSLGAFDTQYF. The full variable domain, with the rest looked up from reference TRBV5-1 and TRBJ2-3, is KAGVTQTPRYLIKTRGQQVTLSCSPISGHRSVSWYQQTPGQGLQFLFEYFSETQRNKGNFPGRFSGRQFSNSRSEMNVSTLELGDSALYLCASSLGAFDTQYFGPGTRLTVL.

This chain joins TRBV4-3 and TRBJ1-2; D might be TRBD1 (6 bases). V shed 0 bases and J shed 3 bases, with 8 bases lying between them. The CDR3 length is 14 residues. Germline CDR1 LGHNA, CDR2 YSLEER. The CDR3 region has the DNA TGCGCCAGCAGCCAAGATACAGGGCACTATGGCTACACCTTC. It encodes CASSQDTGHYGYTF.

The genes are TRBV4-2 and TRBJ2-5; 7 nucleotides agree with TRBD2. After removal of 4 bases from V and 5 bases from J, the junction contained 4 bases not matched to a gene. The CDR3 runs 13 residues. Germline values: CDR1 LGHNA, CDR2 YNFKEQ. The CDR3: CASSLGEGETQYF. The CDR3 coding sequence is TGTGCCAGCAGCCTAGGGGAGGGCGAGACCCAGTACTTC.